Below, 23 T cell receptor beta chains from the same sample are listed, as sequenced in a study of cytomegalovirus exposure and HLA in healthy donors. Sequenced by immunoSEQ multiplex PCR; TCRdb stores in-frame clones only, minus some. Of about 98,000 clones listed, around 85% are singletons. The sequencing sample was made of PBMCs. Receptor source: a woman aged 25 to 39 in good health and CMV-seronegative.

In nucleotides, the CDR3 is TGTGCCAGCAGCTTGGGGACAGGGGATAATGGCTACACCTTC. This translates into CASSLGTGDNGYTF. This sequence joins TRBV5-4 and TRBJ1-2; the match to TRBD1 covers 9 bases. The CDR3 is 14 residues long. The V gene end was trimmed by 0 bases and the J gene end by 6 bases; junction bases not matched to a gene: 3. Germline values: CDR1 SGHNT, CDR2 YYREEE (reference sequence).

This chain connects TRBV27 to TRBJ2-5, with a possible D match to TRBD2 (5 bases). The CDR3 is made up of 15 amino acids. Per germline, CDR1 MNHEY and CDR2 SMNVEV (reference sequence). The V end was cut by 2 bases, the J end by 3 bases, with 13 bases between. CDR3 DNA sequence: TGTGCCAGCAGTTTAAGTAGCGCCGGGGAAGAGACCCAGTACTTC. Translated, it gives CASSLSSAGEETQYF.

CDR3 sequence (DNA): TGTGCCAGCAGCGTCTATGGACAGGGTTCACCTGAAGCTTTCTTT. Its translation is CASSVYGQGSPEAFF. V and J are TRBV9 and TRBJ1-1, with TRBD1 matching over 8 bases. V shed 2 bases and J 6 bases; nucleotides not matched to a gene: 9. In germline, CDR1 is SGDLS, CDR2 YYNGEE. This CDR3 comprises 15 residues.

This clone appeared once. The V gene is TRBV5-1, the J gene TRBJ1-1; D gene ambiguous. The CDR3 spans 14 residues. CDR1 is SGHRS, CDR2 YFSETQ, per germline. V was trimmed by 2 bases and J by 1 base, leaving 9 bases between them. The CDR3 DNA reads as TGCGCCAGCAGCTTTAGCTATCGGAACACTGAAGCTTTCTTT. Translating it yields CASSFSYRNTEAFF.

The gene calls are TRBV11-1 and TRBJ2-4; 8 nucleotides line up with TRBD2. The germline gives CDR1 SGHAT, CDR2 FQDESV (reference sequence). The CDR3 contains 15 residues. Losses at the gene ends were 5 bases for V and 1 base for J; bases not matched to a gene: 4. The CDR3 region is CASSPSGGAKNIQYF. CDR3 sequence (DNA): TGTGCCAGCAGCCCCTCGGGGGGGGCCAAAAACATTCAGTACTTC.

The rearrangement joins TRBV6-5 to TRBJ1-2; TRBD1 might be the D (5 bases). The CDR3 is 14 residues long. Germline V lookup: CDR1 MNHEY, CDR2 SVGAGI. Trimming removed 2 bases from V and 3 bases from J, with 10 bases in between. The CDR3, as DNA: TGTGCCAGCAGTTACACGGGGGGGTACTATGGCTACACCTTC. It is translated as CASSYTGGYYGYTF.

V is TRBV7-6 and J is TRBJ2-5; 7 nucleotides align to TRBD1. With V trimmed by 2 bases and J by 4 bases, 4 bases remained unmatched. Germline V gene sequence: CDR1 SGHVS, CDR2 FNYEAQ. The CDR3 runs to 14 residues. CDR3 sequence: CASSLSAGGETQYF. The DNA for the CDR3 is TGTGCCAGCAGCTTATCGGCAGGGGGAGAGACCCAGTACTTC. Based on the CDR3 plus reference TRBV7-6 and TRBJ2-5, the full variable domain is GAGVSQSPRYKVTKRGQDVALRCDPISGHVSLYWYRQALGQGPEFLTYFNYEAQQDKSGLPNDRFSAERPEGSISTLTIQRTEQRDSAMYRCASSLSAGGETQYFGPGTRLLVL.

The CDR3 DNA is TGCGCCAGCAGCCCGGGGACAGGGACCTACGAGCAGTACTTC. The encoded protein is CASSPGTGTYEQYF. The chain couples TRBV5-1 to TRBJ2-7; 9 nucleotides line up with TRBD1. Germline CDR1 and CDR2: SGHRS and YFSETQ. The trim removed 4 bases at V and 2 bases at J, leaving 4 bases unmatched. The CDR3 totals 14 residues.

J is TRBJ1-1 and V is TRBV5-8; the D gene is possibly TRBD1 (5 bases). This CDR3 has 13 amino acids. Trimming removed 4 bases at V and 4 bases at J, with 11 bases between. Germline CDR1 is SGHTS and CDR2 is YDEGEE. CDR3 amino acids: CASSRTKRTEAFF. As DNA, the CDR3 is TGTGCCAGCAGCAGGACAAAGCGCACTGAAGCTTTCTTT.

The V and J genes are TRBV7-6 and TRBJ2-5, with 7 bases identical to TRBD2. The CDR3 loop spans 18 amino acids. Germline lookup yields CDR1 SGHVS and CDR2 FNYEAQ. The V segment lost 2 bases and the J segment 5 bases; nucleotides outside the gene matches: 17. The CDR3 DNA is TGTGCCAGCAGCTTAATACCTATTGGGGCGGGAGCTAGCGAGACCCAGTACTTC. Translated, it gives CASSLIPIGAGASETQYF.

This chain joins TRBV7-2 and TRBJ2-1, with D hard to call. Germline V CDR1 and CDR2: SGHTA, FQGNSA. This CDR3 is built from 15 residues. Trimming pared 1 base from V and 4 bases from J, leaving 11 bases between. The DNA for the CDR3 is TGTGCCAGCAGCTTAGACTTTTCGGAGTACAATGAGCAGTTCTTC. Its protein product is CASSLDFSEYNEQFF.

The chain combines TRBV7-9 with TRBJ1-5; D may be TRBD1 (5 bases). CDR1 is SEHNR, CDR2 FQNEAQ, per germline (reference sequence). V lost 6 bases and J lost 0, with 9 bases in between. CDR3 size: 14 residues. The CDR3 DNA follows: TGTGCCAGCAGTCGACAGAGTAGCAATCAGCCCCAGCATTTT. It encodes CASSRQSSNQPQHF.

V gene TRBV6-1 combines with J gene TRBJ1-3; TRBD1 matches at 9 bases. The CDR3 extends over 13 amino acids. Germline loops: CDR1 MNHNS, CDR2 SASEGT. J gave up 3 bases and V 8 bases, and 2 bases lay outside the gene matches. CDR3 DNA: TGTGCCAGCTGGACAGGGGATGGAAACACCATATATTTT. The encoded protein is CASWTGDGNTIYF.

V usage is TRBV5-1 and J usage is TRBJ2-7, with 12 bases matching TRBD1. The CDR3 sequence is 14 residues long. V shed 4 bases, J shed 6 bases, and the junction held 5 bases outside the gene matches. Germline CDR1 is SGHRS and CDR2 is YFSETQ. CDR3 in amino acids: CASSPGQGAGEQYF. The CDR3 bases are TGCGCCAGCAGCCCGGGACAGGGGGCAGGCGAGCAGTACTTC.

For the CDR3, the DNA is TGTGCCAGCAGCTTGGTGCGGGGGGGCTTAGAGCAGTACTTC. The encoded protein is CASSLVRGGLEQYF. The chain couples TRBV5-6 to TRBJ2-7; 9 positions match TRBD2. The CDR3 contains 14 residues. J gave up 7 bases and V 0 bases, and 5 bases lay outside the gene matches. Looked up from germline, CDR1 is SGHDT and CDR2 is YYEEEE.

The V call is TRBV5-6, the J call TRBJ1-5; D ambiguous. V shed 1 base and J shed 5 bases, with 10 bases lying between them. The CDR3 contains 14 residues. Germline CDR1 is SGHDT and CDR2 is YYEEEE. CDR3 sequence reads: CASSLRGPHQPQHF. CDR3 coding DNA: TGTGCCAGCAGCTTGCGAGGCCCCCATCAGCCCCAGCATTTT.

Notes on this clone: Other DNA sequences in the sample encode the same CDR3. This CDR3 is CASSLSGVSYNEQFF. CDR3 sequence (DNA): TGCGCCAGCAGCTTGTCGGGGGTCTCCTACAATGAGCAGTTCTTC. The chain links TRBV5-1 to TRBJ2-1; weak D call: TRBD2 (6 bases). The CDR3 loop spans 15 amino acids. The V gene's germline CDR1 is SGHRS and CDR2 YFSETQ. Trimming left V 1 base short and J 0 bases short, with 8 bases between.

This chain connects TRBV4-2 to TRBJ2-7; TRBD2 matches 11 bases. V trimming: 3 bases; J trimming: 7 bases; junction bases outside the gene matches: 11. There are 16 residues in the CDR3. Germline V gene data show CDR1 as LGHNA and CDR2 as YNFKEQ. CDR3 sequence reads: CASSQLLAGASWEQYF. CDR3 DNA sequence: TGTGCCAGCAGCCAGCTACTAGCGGGAGCGTCTTGGGAGCAGTACTTC.

The V gene is TRBV9, the J gene TRBJ2-1; 7 positions agree with TRBD2. The CDR3 has 14 residues. The trim removed 2 bases at V and 4 bases at J, leaving 3 bases unmatched. Germline CDR1 SGDLS, CDR2 YYNGEE. The CDR3 spells CASSVSSGYNEQFF. The DNA of the CDR3 is TGTGCCAGCAGCGTCTCTAGCGGTTACAATGAGCAGTTCTTC.

This clone was found a few times. Other nucleotide sequences from this sample produce the same CDR3. This chain links TRBV4-3 with TRBJ2-7, with TRBD1 identical over 8 bases. Germline V gene lookup returns CDR1 LGHNA and CDR2 YSLEER. Trimming at V came to 2 bases and at J to 3 bases, leaving 0 bases not matched to a gene. The CDR3 runs 13 residues. CDR3 sequence: CASSQTGGYEQYF. CDR3 DNA: TGCGCCAGCAGCCAAACAGGGGGCTACGAGCAGTACTTC.

This sequence joins TRBV11-2 and TRBJ1-3; D not certain. The CDR3 consists of 12 residues. Trimming cost V 5 bases and J 3 bases, with 5 bases left between them. CDR1 and CDR2 from the germline V gene are SGHAT and FQNNGV. DNA of the CDR3: TGTGCCAGCAGCCCCAGTGGAAACACCATATATTTT. This codes for CASSPSGNTIYF.

The chain carries TRBV19 and TRBJ1-5; 8 nucleotides match TRBD1. The J segment lost 7 bases and the V segment lost 5 bases, leaving 10 bases of the junction unmatched. The germline gives CDR1 LNHDA, CDR2 SQIVND (reference sequence). The CDR3 is 15 residues long. CDR3 residues: CASSPAGTGTQPQHF. In DNA form, the CDR3 reads TGTGCCAGTAGTCCCGCCGGGACAGGTACCCAGCCCCAGCATTTT.

The chain recombines TRBV20-1 with TRBJ2-5; D gene uncertain. V was trimmed by 5 bases and J by 4 bases, leaving 8 bases between them. The CDR3 consists of 11 residues. Per germline, CDR1 DFQATT and CDR2 SNEGSKA (reference sequence). CDR3 bases: TGCAGTGCTGAGCCCGGAGAGACCCAGTACTTC. Protein: CSAEPGETQYF.